The 8 T cell receptor beta chains listed next were all sequenced from one sample in a study of early T cells in non-severe SARS-CoV-2 infection. TCRdb independently ran MiXCR on the 5' RACE reads; one entry per CDR3 protein. Of some 96,000 distinct CDR3 sequences detected, more than 13% appear once; the ten largest clones hold 5.5%. The sample was whole blood. These receptors originate from an adult who was a healthcare worker with PCR-confirmed SARS-CoV-2 infection or an uninfected control (not recorded which).

This clonotype was found a few times. This sequence joins TRBV7-8 and TRBJ1-1; D ambiguous. V shed 5 bases and J shed 5 bases, with 12 bases lying between them. Germline CDR1 SGHVS, CDR2 FQNEAQ. This CDR3 is 13 amino acids long. DNA of the CDR3: TGTGCCAGCAGCCCCCTGACGGGGACTGAAGCTTTCTTT. This sequence encodes CASSPLTGTEAFF.

This clonotype has more than one count but fewer than ten. J is TRBJ2-3 and V is TRBV7-9, with 7 bases lining up with TRBD1. V trimming: 10 bases; J trimming: 1 base; junction bases outside the gene matches: 11. Germline V gene sequence: CDR1 SEHNR, CDR2 FQNEAQ (reference sequence). This CDR3 is 15 amino acids long. The CDR3 sequence is CAISQGTGGTDTQYF. The CDR3 region has the DNA TGTGCCATTTCCCAGGGAACAGGGGGCACAGATACGCAGTATTTT. The entire variable domain, with the rest obtained from reference TRBV7-9 and TRBJ2-3, is as follows: DTGVSQNPRHKITKRGQNVTFRCDPISEHNRLYWYRQTLGQGPEFLTYFQNEAQLEKSRLLSDRFSAERPKGSFSTLEIQRTEQGDSAMYLCAISQGTGGTDTQYFGPGTRLTVL.

This clonotype was picked up many times. The V gene is TRBV15, the J gene TRBJ1-2; D is undetermined. Trimming cost V 8 bases and J 8 bases, with 12 bases left between them. Germline-derived CDR1 and CDR2 are LNHNV and YYDKDF (reference sequence). The CDR3 totals 11 residues. The CDR3 here is CATGTGFGYTF. For the CDR3, the DNA is TGTGCCACCGGCACCGGGTTCGGCTACACCTTC.

This clonotype was counted only a few times. The chain is built from TRBV28 and TRBJ2-2; no firm D call. This CDR3 region has 13 residues. Germline V gene lookup returns CDR1 MDHEN and CDR2 SYDVKM. V lost 1 base and J 9 bases, leaving 9 bases between the germline ends. The CDR3 protein is CASSLSLKRELFF. CDR3 coding DNA: TGTGCCAGCAGTTTATCCCTTAAACGGGAGCTGTTTTTT.

This clonotype was found many times. Germline is not matched at one junction end, which may reflect a read error. This CDR3 is CASSPGLARSSEQYF. CDR3 DNA sequence: TGTGCCAGCAGCCCCGGACTAGCGAGGTCCTCCGAGCAGTACTTC. This chain uses TRBV11-2 with TRBJ2-7; 9 nucleotides match TRBD2. This CDR3 comprises 15 residues. Germline CDR1 and CDR2: SGHAT and FQNNGV.

This clonotype occurred a few times. The chain combines TRBV29-1 with TRBJ2-7, with a possible D match to TRBD1 (5 bases). Looked up from germline, CDR1 is SQVTM and CDR2 is ANQGSEA. The germline V and J ends were trimmed by 3 bases and 0 bases, with 9 bases remaining between them. This CDR3 has 13 amino acids. The DNA of the CDR3 is TGCAGCGTTGAGGGGCCCAGCTCCTACGAGCAGTACTTC. Translation gives CSVEGPSSYEQYF.

The gene calls are TRBV6-5 and TRBJ2-7, with 9 bases matching TRBD2. This CDR3 contains 13 residues. Germline CDR1 MNHEY, CDR2 SVGAGI. V dropped 3 bases and J dropped 7; count of bases not matched to a gene: 4. CDR3 sequence: CASSYSGSGEQYF. The CDR3 nucleotides are TGTGCCAGCAGTTATAGCGGGAGCGGAGAGCAGTACTTC.

As for this clonotype: The junction departs from the called germline gene at one end, perhaps through a read error. V is TRBV16 and J is TRBJ1-5, with unresolved D. Germline CDR1 and CDR2: KGHSY and FQNENV. The CDR3 length is 13 residues. CDR3 DNA: TGTACCAGCAGCCGAAGCCCTCAGCAGCCCCAGCATTTT. Encoded protein: CTSSRSPQQPQHF.